A selection of T cell receptor beta chains follows, all from one sample in a study of blood T cell repertoires in COVID-19. Produced via immunoSEQ multiplex PCR; TCRdb's table is partial and in-frame only. The sample records tens of thousands of clones, 85% to 95% being singletons. Input material: peripheral blood. The receptors originated from a human donor with active COVID-19. The donor label of this sample is uncertain. Both conserved end residues are part of each CDR3. A D gene is named only where the DNA matches it firmly. Clone size is stated in some rows and not others, as once, few, many or a class when expanded.

clone size: -
D gene: TRBD1
V gene: TRBV6-5
J gene: TRBJ2-5
CDR3 protein: CASRTGGMETQYF
CDR3 DNA: TGTGCCAGCCGTACAGGGGGGATGGAGACCCAGTACTTC

clone size: -
D gene: TRBD2
V gene: TRBV19
J gene: TRBJ2-1
CDR3 protein: CASSPLLAGGQGEQFF
CDR3 DNA: TGTGCCAGTAGTCCCCTACTAGCGGGGGGGCAGGGTGAGCAGTTCTTC

clone size: -
D gene: TRBD1
V gene: TRBV5-1
J gene: TRBJ2-7
CDR3 protein: CASSWMRGLNEQYF
CDR3 DNA: TGCGCCAGCAGCTGGATGAGGGGGCTAAACGAGCAGTACTTC

clone size: few
D gene: TRBD2
V gene: TRBV7-3
J gene: TRBJ2-1
CDR3 protein: CASSKPGGAEQFF
CDR3 DNA: TGTGCCAGCAGTAAACCCGGGGGGGCTGAGCAGTTCTTC

clone size: -
D gene: -
V gene: TRBV21-1
J gene: TRBJ2-2
CDR3 protein: CASSNLRGVNTGELFF
CDR3 DNA: TGTGCCAGCAGCAATCTACGGGGGGTCAACACCGGGGAGCTGTTTTTT

clone size: -
D gene: -
V gene: TRBV6-1
J gene: TRBJ2-6
CDR3 protein: CASSEARGRVSGANVLTF
CDR3 DNA: TGTGCCAGCAGTGAAGCGCGGGGTAGGGTCTCTGGGGCCAACGTCCTGACTTTC

clone size: -
D gene: -
V gene: TRBV19
J gene: TRBJ2-7
CDR3 protein: CASSPSTSTEQYF
CDR3 DNA: TGTGCCAGTAGCCCCTCGACTTCCACCGAGCAGTACTTC

clone size: -
D gene: TRBD2
V gene: TRBV24-1
J gene: TRBJ2-7
CDR3 protein: CATSDWHSSGGPDEQYF
CDR3 DNA: TGTGCCACCAGTGATTGGCACTCTAGCGGGGGGCCTGACGAGCAGTACTTC

clone size: -
D gene: TRBD2
V gene: TRBV5-4
J gene: TRBJ2-3
CDR3 protein: CASRVFGTSGGPDTQYF
CDR3 DNA: TGTGCCAGCAGGGTTTTCGGGACTAGCGGGGGACCAGATACGCAGTATTTT

clone size: few
D gene: TRBD1
V gene: TRBV5-4
J gene: TRBJ2-7
CDR3 protein: CASSLGGTGGSEKYF
CDR3 DNA: TGTGCCAGCAGCTTAGGGGGGACAGGGGGGTCGGAGAAGTACTTC

clone size: -
D gene: -
V gene: TRBV5-1
J gene: TRBJ2-7
CDR3 protein: CASSLTGIPYEQYF
CDR3 DNA: TGCGCCAGCAGCCTTACAGGGATCCCCTACGAGCAGTACTTC

clone size: -
D gene: TRBD1
V gene: TRBV12-3/TRBV12-4
J gene: TRBJ1-2
CDR3 protein: CASRTGSEGYTF
CDR3 DNA: TGTGCCAGCAGGACAGGGTCTGAAGGCTACACCTTC

clone size: few
D gene: TRBD1
V gene: TRBV7-3
J gene: TRBJ1-3
CDR3 protein: CASSQGQGGNTIYF
CDR3 DNA: TGTGCCAGCAGCCAAGGACAGGGGGGAAACACCATATATTTT

clone size: -
D gene: -
V gene: TRBV7-8
J gene: TRBJ1-2
CDR3 protein: CASSYWTSYGYTF
CDR3 DNA: TGTGCCAGCAGCTATTGGACATCCTATGGCTACACCTTC

clone size: -
D gene: -
V gene: TRBV6-1
J gene: TRBJ1-1
CDR3 protein: CASSGFIGERNTEAFF
CDR3 DNA: TGTGCCAGCAGTGGATTTATAGGGGAAAGGAACACTGAAGCTTTCTTT

clone size: -
D gene: -
V gene: TRBV20-1
J gene: TRBJ2-5
CDR3 protein: CSASPPIGGQETQYF
CDR3 DNA: TGCAGTGCTAGTCCTCCTATCGGGGGTCAAGAGACCCAGTACTTC

clone size: -
D gene: -
V gene: TRBV13
J gene: TRBJ2-7
CDR3 protein: CASSLGLAGQGGYEQYF
CDR3 DNA: TGTGCCAGCAGCTTAGGCCTGGCCGGGCAGGGAGGCTACGAGCAGTACTTC

clone size: -
D gene: -
V gene: TRBV5-6
J gene: TRBJ1-6
CDR3 protein: CASSFTRGVPNSPLHF
CDR3 DNA: TGTGCCAGCAGTTTTACCCGAGGCGTACCAAATTCACCCCTCCACTTT

clone size: -
D gene: TRBD1
V gene: TRBV4-3
J gene: TRBJ1-3
CDR3 protein: CASSLTTGIATIYF
CDR3 DNA: TGCGCCAGCAGCCTTACGACAGGGATCGCCACCATATATTTT

clone size: -
D gene: TRBD2
V gene: TRBV7-3
J gene: TRBJ2-1
CDR3 protein: CASSPRTSGGNEQFF
CDR3 DNA: TGTGCCAGCAGCCCCAGGACTAGCGGGGGTAATGAGCAGTTCTTC

clone size: once
D gene: -
V gene: TRBV3-1/TRBV3-2
J gene: TRBJ1-2
CDR3 protein: CASSQAGAYGYTF
CDR3 DNA: TGTGCCAGCAGCCAAGCAGGGGCCTATGGCTACACCTTC

clone size: -
D gene: -
V gene: TRBV5-4
J gene: TRBJ2-1
CDR3 protein: CASRFLGGSYNEQFF
CDR3 DNA: TGTGCCAGCAGATTCCTCGGGGGCTCCTACAATGAGCAGTTCTTC

clone size: -
D gene: TRBD1
V gene: TRBV14
J gene: TRBJ1-6
CDR3 protein: CASSQQGDYNSPLHF
CDR3 DNA: TGTGCCAGCAGCCAACAGGGGGATTATAATTCACCCCTCCACTTT

clone size: -
D gene: -
V gene: TRBV9
J gene: TRBJ1-1
CDR3 protein: CASSVGGSMNTEAFF
CDR3 DNA: TGTGCCAGCAGCGTAGGAGGCAGCATGAACACTGAAGCTTTCTTT

clone size: -
D gene: TRBD1
V gene: TRBV19
J gene: TRBJ1-5
CDR3 protein: CASSFVDREDQPQHF
CDR3 DNA: TGTGCCAGTTCCTTCGTAGACAGGGAAGATCAGCCCCAGCATTTT

clone size: -
D gene: -
V gene: TRBV9
J gene: TRBJ2-5
CDR3 protein: CASSTQGIGETQYF
CDR3 DNA: TGTGCCAGCAGCACCCAGGGTATAGGAGAGACCCAGTACTTC

clone size: once
D gene: -
V gene: TRBV2
J gene: TRBJ2-5
CDR3 protein: CASNLRRGNQETQYF
CDR3 DNA: TGTGCCAGCAACCTCCGTAGGGGCAACCAAGAGACCCAGTACTTC

clone size: -
D gene: TRBD2
V gene: TRBV2
J gene: TRBJ2-5
CDR3 protein: CASKRRGGRETQYF
CDR3 DNA: TGTGCCAGCAAAAGGCGGGGGGGCAGGGAGACCCAGTACTTC

clone size: few
D gene: -
V gene: TRBV4-3
J gene: TRBJ2-2
CDR3 protein: CASSHVDMAGELFF
CDR3 DNA: TGCGCCAGCAGCCACGTCGACATGGCCGGGGAGCTGTTTTTT

clone size: -
D gene: -
V gene: TRBV11-3
J gene: TRBJ1-3
CDR3 protein: CASSPSGGHGNTIYF
CDR3 DNA: TGTGCCAGCAGCCCCAGCGGGGGGCATGGAAACACCATATATTTT

clone size: -
D gene: -
V gene: TRBV7-8
J gene: TRBJ2-3
CDR3 protein: CASSFPGSTDTQYF
CDR3 DNA: TGTGCCAGCAGCTTTCCGGGAAGCACAGATACGCAGTATTTT

clone size: -
D gene: TRBD1
V gene: TRBV6-6
J gene: TRBJ1-2
CDR3 protein: CASSKTGQGGGYTF
CDR3 DNA: TGTGCCAGCAGTAAAACGGGACAGGGGGGTGGCTACACCTTC

clone size: -
D gene: -
V gene: TRBV5-5
J gene: TRBJ2-7
CDR3 protein: CASSLGLPAYEQYF
CDR3 DNA: TGTGCCAGCAGCTTGGGACTCCCAGCCTACGAGCAGTACTTC

clone size: -
D gene: TRBD1
V gene: TRBV18
J gene: TRBJ1-4
CDR3 protein: CASSPTGANEKLFF
CDR3 DNA: TGTGCCAGCTCACCGACAGGGGCTAATGAAAAACTGTTTTTT

clone size: -
D gene: -
V gene: TRBV12-3/TRBV12-4
J gene: TRBJ1-1
CDR3 protein: CASSHGVNTEAFF
CDR3 DNA: TGTGCCAGCAGTCACGGGGTGAACACTGAAGCTTTCTTT

clone size: -
D gene: -
V gene: TRBV5-1
J gene: TRBJ1-4
CDR3 protein: CASSPEAGRAEKLFF
CDR3 DNA: TGCGCCAGCAGCCCGGAGGCGGGGAGAGCTGAAAAACTGTTTTTT

clone size: -
D gene: -
V gene: TRBV7-8
J gene: TRBJ1-5
CDR3 protein: CASSPAGRTNQPQHF
CDR3 DNA: TGTGCCAGCAGCCCCGCGGGCAGAACCAATCAGCCCCAGCATTTT